Listed here is a single TCR beta chain. The antigen remains undetermined. With 3 bases removed from V and 2 bases from J, the gap between germline ends came to 17 bases. Germline lookup yields CDR1 LNHDA and CDR2 SQIVND (reference sequence). The CDR3 has 17 amino acids. TCRdb re-analysed the reads in MiXCR, keeping a single row per CDR3 protein. This table has approximately 320,000 distinct CDR3 sequences, roughly 9.5% appearing once. This record comes from a study of T cell repertoires in cytomegalovirus infection. Turning to the study itself: Public TCR beta signature analysis indicated the presence of both CMV infection and matching HLA type.

Study findings and constraints: Frequencies of public TCR beta families were cumulated, and this identified carriers of CMV plus the relevant HLA.

The sample comprised PBMCs. This sequence originates from a human donor in good health (CMV status not recorded). Some clones in this sample may be carry-over from other donors' samples. The V and J genes are TRBV19 and TRBJ2-1; no clear D. CDR3 in DNA: TGTGCCAGTAGTATCCTGGGGATTCGCACTACCTACAATGAGCAGTTCTTC. Its translation: CASSILGIRTTYNEQFF.